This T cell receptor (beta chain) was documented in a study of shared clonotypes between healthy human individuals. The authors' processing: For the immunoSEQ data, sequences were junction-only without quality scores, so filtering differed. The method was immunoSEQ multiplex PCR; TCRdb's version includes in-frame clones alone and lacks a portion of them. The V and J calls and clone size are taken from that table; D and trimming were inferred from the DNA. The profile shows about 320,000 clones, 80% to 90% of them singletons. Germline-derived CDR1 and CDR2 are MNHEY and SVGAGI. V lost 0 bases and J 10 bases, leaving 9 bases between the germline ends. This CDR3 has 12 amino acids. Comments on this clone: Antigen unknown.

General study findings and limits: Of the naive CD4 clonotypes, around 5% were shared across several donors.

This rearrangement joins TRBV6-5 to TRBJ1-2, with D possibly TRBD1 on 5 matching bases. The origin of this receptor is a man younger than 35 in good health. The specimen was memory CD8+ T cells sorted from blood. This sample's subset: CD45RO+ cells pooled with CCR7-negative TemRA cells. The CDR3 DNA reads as TGTGCCAGCAGTTACTCAGGGGCGGACTACACCTTC. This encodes CASSYSGADYTF.